This T cell receptor (beta chain) was found in a study of T-cell reconstitution after alpha-beta-depleted transplantation in children. It was with unique molecular identifiers that the TCRbeta library was prepared. TCRdb fed the PCR reads into MiXCR, producing one record per CDR3 protein. The data show hundreds of thousands of distinct CDR3 sequences, with roughly a sixth seen just once and roughly two fifths held by the top ten. This receptor was taken from a male patient aged 2-15 years who had a stem cell transplant for acute lymphoblastic leukemia, so the T cells may come from the graft donor. The sample was PBMCs, mostly from graft donor cells, taken 360 days after TCRalphabeta/CD19-depleted stem cell transplant.

Written as DNA, the CDR3 is TGTGCCAGCAGTTACCGGGGGGAACCCTACGAGCAGTACTTC. Protein sequence: CASSYRGEPYEQYF. The chain combines TRBV6-2 or TRBV6-3 with TRBJ2-7, with 7 bases identical to TRBD2. The CDR3 is 14 residues long. Per germline, CDR1 MNHEY and CDR2 SVGEGT. Trimming took 2 bases from V and 2 from J; bases not matched to a gene: 3.